These T cell receptor beta chains were read from a single sample in a study of cytomegalovirus exposure and HLA in healthy donors. Sequencing was performed with immunoSEQ multiplex PCR; in TCRdb, only in-frame clones are kept and a portion is missing. The repertoire includes 250,000 or so clones, about nine tenths of them detected once, and 1.7% sits in the top ten. The sample comprised PBMCs. All receptors derive from a girl aged 2 to 10 in good health and CMV-seronegative. CDR3s include the opening cysteine and the closing phenylalanine or tryptophan. D genes are given only for firm matches. Size values are once, few and many counts, or a class for expanded clones, and some rows have none.

TGTGCCAGCAGCGTAGGCGGGAGCCCATTCTCCGAGCAGTACTTC | CASSVGGSPFSEQYF | TRBJ2-7 | TRBD2 | TRBV9 | NA
TGTGCCAGCAGCCGGGGTTTGGGAATGAACACTGAAGCTTTCTTT | CASSRGLGMNTEAFF | TRBJ1-1 | NA | TRBV5-6 | few
TGCGCCAGCAGTAGCCGCCCGGGGGGGAGTCACAATGAGCAGTTCTTC | CASSSRPGGSHNEQFF | TRBJ2-1 | TRBD2 | TRBV10-1 | NA
TGTGCCAGTACCACGTGGGGGGAGAACACTGAAGCTTTCTTT | CASTTWGENTEAFF | TRBJ1-1 | NA | TRBV19 | NA
TGTGCCAGCATGGTCAACGGGGGAAACACCATATATTTT | CASMVNGGNTIYF | TRBJ1-3 | NA | TRBV2 | NA
TGTGCCAGCAGCCAAGCCCCGACAGGTGCGGGGGAATATGGCTACACCTTC | CASSQAPTGAGEYGYTF | TRBJ1-2 | NA | TRBV4-2 | NA
TGTGCCAGCAGTGTGTTGAGTATGGACTATGGCTACACCTTC | CASSVLSMDYGYTF | TRBJ1-2 | NA | TRBV2 | NA
TGCGCCAGCAGCTTGGCCCCAGAAAACTATGGCTACACCTTC | CASSLAPENYGYTF | TRBJ1-2 | NA | TRBV5-1 | NA
TGTGCCTGGAGGGGACAGGGCGTAGGTGAGCAGTTCTTC | CAWRGQGVGEQFF | TRBJ2-1 | TRBD1 | TRBV30 | NA
TGTGCCAGCAGCCCCGGACAGATAGCTAACTATGGCTACACCTTC | CASSPGQIANYGYTF | TRBJ1-2 | NA | TRBV11-2 | NA
TGTGCCAGCAGTCCTCTGTCCGCGTTCTATAATTCACCCCTCCACTTT | CASSPLSAFYNSPLHF | TRBJ1-6 | NA | TRBV27 | once
TGTGCCAGCAGCTTAAAGGCGGGGGCCCGGGGTGAGCAGTTCTTC | CASSLKAGARGEQFF | TRBJ2-1 | NA | TRBV7-3 | NA
TGTGCCAGCAGGACCTCGACATATGAGCAGTTCTTC | CASRTSTYEQFF | TRBJ2-1 | NA | TRBV6-5 | NA
TGTGCCACCGCACAGGTAGCGCAGTATTTT | CATAQVAQYF | TRBJ2-3 | NA | TRBV11-2 | NA
TGTGCCTGGAGGGCCGCAGGGACTAATGAAAAACTGTTTTTT | CAWRAAGTNEKLFF | TRBJ1-4 | NA | TRBV30 | NA
TGCGCCAGCAGCCAGGGTAGCGGGAGAGCCTACGAGCAGTACTTC | CASSQGSGRAYEQYF | TRBJ2-7 | TRBD2 | TRBV5-1 | NA
TGTGCCAGCAGTTACCCGAGTTCACCCCTCCACTTT | CASSYPSSPLHF | TRBJ1-6 | NA | TRBV6-5 | NA
TGTGCCAGCAGCGTAGGAGGAGGGGGCGGGGAGACCCAGTACTTC | CASSVGGGGGETQYF | TRBJ2-5 | NA | TRBV9 | NA
TGTGCCAGCAGTTTGGTGGCAGGGGGTGGCTACACCTTC | CASSLVAGGGYTF | TRBJ1-2 | TRBD1 | TRBV27 | few
TGTGCCAGCAGTCCCCAACGGCTAGCGGGAGGCACAGATACGCAGTATTTT | CASSPQRLAGGTDTQYF | TRBJ2-3 | TRBD2 | TRBV27 | NA
TGCGCCAGCAGCCAAGGGGACAGGGGGTCCTACGAGCAGTACTTC | CASSQGDRGSYEQYF | TRBJ2-7 | TRBD1 | TRBV4-1 | once
TGCGCCAGCAGTTTCGGGAGTTTGGAGTCCTACGAGCAGTACTTC | CASSFGSLESYEQYF | TRBJ2-7 | NA | TRBV10-1 | NA
TGCGCCAGCAGCCAAGAGGGACAGGGGTACACTGAAGCTTTCTTT | CASSQEGQGYTEAFF | TRBJ1-1 | TRBD1 | TRBV4-1 | few
TGTGCCAGCAGTGTAAGGGGCGGCACTGAAGCTTTCTTT | CASSVRGGTEAFF | TRBJ1-1 | NA | TRBV25-1 | NA
TGTGCCTGGAGTGTCGGATGGTCGGGACTAGCGGGGGCCTCGAACAAAGGTGCAGATACGCAGTATTTT | CAWSVGWSGLAGASNKGADTQYF | TRBJ2-3 | TRBD2 | TRBV30 | NA
TGCAGTGCCACAGGGGTGGAGACCCAGTACTTC | CSATGVETQYF | TRBJ2-5 | TRBD1 | TRBV20-1 | NA
TGTGCCAGCAGTACGAGACAGGAAGCTTTCTTT | CASSTRQEAFF | TRBJ1-1 | NA | TRBV6-5 | NA
TGTGCCACCAGCATAGCAGGGAGCAATCAGCCCCAGCATTTT | CATSIAGSNQPQHF | TRBJ1-5 | NA | TRBV15 | NA
TGTGCCAGCAGCGGGGACAGGGGTAACACCATATATTTT | CASSGDRGNTIYF | TRBJ1-3 | TRBD1 | TRBV5-4 | NA
TGTGCTAGTGGTCCTGAGCGGGAGAACGGAGAGACCCAGTACTTC | CASGPERENGETQYF | TRBJ2-5 | TRBD2 | TRBV12-5 | NA
TGTGCCAGTAGTATCGACGGACAGGGAAACAATCAGCCCCAGCATTTT | CASSIDGQGNNQPQHF | TRBJ1-5 | TRBD1 | TRBV19 | once
TGTGCCAGCAGTGACGGAGGGTCCTATGGCTACACCTTC | CASSDGGSYGYTF | TRBJ1-2 | NA | TRBV6-4 | once
TGTGCCATCAGCTGGGACAGGGGTACTGAAGCTTTCTTT | CAISWDRGTEAFF | TRBJ1-1 | TRBD1 | TRBV10-3 | NA
TGTGCCAGCAGCCCAAGGGGACAGGGATCTTACGAGCAGTACTTC | CASSPRGQGSYEQYF | TRBJ2-7 | TRBD1 | TRBV7-9 | NA
TGTGCCAGCAGTTTCACAGGGGTTATTAACTATGGCTACACCTTC | CASSFTGVINYGYTF | TRBJ1-2 | TRBD1 | TRBV27 | few
TGTGCCAGCAGCCCTACGTCTGGAGGGGATCACATTCAGTACTTC | CASSPTSGGDHIQYF | TRBJ2-4 | NA | TRBV7-8 | NA
TGTGCCAGTAGTCTTACAGGGAACACTGAAGCTTTCTTT | CASSLTGNTEAFF | TRBJ1-1 | NA | TRBV19 | NA
TGTGCCAGCAGCTTGGGCATACTAGCGGGGAATCAAGAGACCCAGTACTTC | CASSLGILAGNQETQYF | TRBJ2-5 | TRBD2 | TRBV7-6 | NA
TGTGCCATGCAACCCCGACGGGGGGCCTCCTACGAGCAGTACTTC | CAMQPRRGASYEQYF | TRBJ2-7 | NA | TRBV9 | NA
TGTGCCAGCAGTGGGACTAGCGGGAGGGCGCAGACCCAGTACTTC | CASSGTSGRAQTQYF | TRBJ2-5 | TRBD2 | TRBV6-1 | NA
TGTGCCAGCAGCCAAGATGCGCAGGGGGAAAGATGGAAGTACTTC | CASSQDAQGERWKYF | TRBJ2-7 | TRBD1 | TRBV14 | NA
TGCAGCGTTGGTACAGACATGAACACTGAAGCTTTCTTT | CSVGTDMNTEAFF | TRBJ1-1 | NA | TRBV29-1 | NA
TGTGCCAGCAGTTACACCTGGGAGGGAGCTTTCTTT | CASSYTWEGAFF | TRBJ1-1 | NA | TRBV6-5 | NA
TGTGCCAGCAAAGGGGGCGCATCTGGGGCCAACGTCCTGACTTTC | CASKGGASGANVLTF | TRBJ2-6 | TRBD1 | TRBV7-3 | NA
TGTGCCAGCGGGACAGGCTACGAGCAGTACTTC | CASGTGYEQYF | TRBJ2-7 | TRBD1 | TRBV10-3 | once
TGTGCCAGCAGCTTTGGACAGGGCTTAGTGGGCACTGAAGCTTTCTTT | CASSFGQGLVGTEAFF | TRBJ1-1 | TRBD1 | TRBV13 | NA
TGCGCCAGCAGGGACTTAGCGGGAGCGAACTACAATGAGCAGTTCTTC | CASRDLAGANYNEQFF | TRBJ2-1 | TRBD2 | TRBV10-2 | NA
TGCGCCAGCAGCTTGGACCCCTCTAGAAATGAGCAGTTCTTC | CASSLDPSRNEQFF | TRBJ2-1 | NA | TRBV5-1 | NA
TGTGCCCACGGGAGGGGCCGGTATGGCTACACCTTC | CAHGRGRYGYTF | TRBJ1-2 | NA | TRBV28 | NA
TGTGCCAGCAGCCGAGGGGGATTAGCCAAAAACATTCAGTACTTC | CASSRGGLAKNIQYF | TRBJ2-4 | NA | TRBV7-2 | once
TGTGCCTGGAGTTATTCGGGGGCTGGAAACACCATATATTTT | CAWSYSGAGNTIYF | TRBJ1-3 | NA | TRBV30 | NA
TGTGCCAGCTCACCACCGAGACAGGTATCTGGAAACACCATATATTTT | CASSPPRQVSGNTIYF | TRBJ1-3 | NA | TRBV18 | NA
TGTGCCAGCAGCCCCCTAGGACACTTCTACAATGAGCAGTTCTTC | CASSPLGHFYNEQFF | TRBJ2-1 | NA | TRBV4-2 | NA
TGTGCCAGCTCACCGCTAGCACAAGAGACCCAGTACTTC | CASSPLAQETQYF | TRBJ2-5 | NA | TRBV18 | NA